Following are 12 T cell receptor beta chains from one sample sequenced in a study of blood T cell repertoires in COVID-19. TCRdb's copy holds only in-frame clones and misses some; the assay was immunoSEQ multiplex PCR. The table shows approximately 90,000 clones, with approximately 84% occurring only once. The sequenced sample was peripheral blood. The receptors come from a man aged 70 or older with COVID-19, enrolled during active disease.

The V and J genes are TRBV3-1 (or the pseudogene TRBV3-2) and TRBJ2-1; 11 bases fit TRBD2. The trim removed 7 bases at V and 9 bases at J, leaving 5 bases unmatched. Germline CDR1 and CDR2: LGHDT and YNNKEL (reference sequence). The CDR3 loop spans 13 amino acids. The CDR3 loop is CASTSSGRTEQFF. The CDR3, as DNA: TGTGCCAGCACCTCTAGCGGGAGGACTGAGCAGTTCTTC.

There are a few counts of this clone. The CDR3 protein is CASSTLQGVYGYTF. The CDR3 bases are TGCGCCAGCAGCACGTTGCAGGGGGTCTATGGCTACACCTTC. This chain links TRBV5-1 with TRBJ1-2, with TRBD1 matching over 7 bases. With 4 bases clipped from V and 4 bases from J, the junction kept 7 bases outside the gene matches. The CDR3 extends over 14 amino acids. Germline assignment: CDR1 SGHRS and CDR2 YFSETQ.

The chain combines TRBV7-3 with TRBJ2-5, with TRBD1 as a possible D gene (5 bases). Germline-derived CDR1 and CDR2 are SGHTA and FQGTGA. CDR3 length: 14 amino acids. Deletions cut 2 bases from V and 4 bases from J, with 11 bases between. CDR3 sequence reads: CASSLSGYRETQYF. DNA for the CDR3: TGTGCCAGCAGCTTATCAGGGTACCGAGAGACCCAGTACTTC.

The rearrangement uses TRBV27 and TRBJ2-7; 9 nucleotides agree with TRBD1. Germline values: CDR1 MNHEY, CDR2 SMNVEV (reference sequence). V lost 5 bases, J lost 3 bases, and 5 bases stayed unmatched. The CDR3 consists of 14 residues. CDR3 nucleotide sequence: TGTGCCAGCAGTCCCCTGGGACAGGGCTACGAGCAGTACTTC. It yields the protein CASSPLGQGYEQYF.

The genes are TRBV6-6 and TRBJ1-1; possible D gene TRBD1, 6 bases. The CDR3 sequence is 14 residues long. From germline, CDR1 is MNHNY and CDR2 SVGAGI (reference sequence). V gave up 7 bases and J gave up 10 bases, with 22 bases separating them. This CDR3 is CASITGQRGPRAFF. As DNA, the CDR3 is TGTGCCAGCATCACCGGACAGAGGGGTCCGCGAGCTTTCTTT.

The J gene is TRBJ1-1, the V gene TRBV27; D unclear. V lost 5 bases, J lost 6 bases, and 13 bases lay in between. Germline-derived CDR1 and CDR2 are MNHEY and SMNVEV (reference sequence). This CDR3 comprises 13 residues. The CDR3 nucleotides are TGTGCCAGCAGTCAACTCTTCTCGGCTGAAGCTTTCTTT. This sequence encodes CASSQLFSAEAFF.

V usage is TRBV27 and J usage is TRBJ1-2; 7 positions match TRBD1. Germline-derived CDR1 and CDR2 are MNHEY and SMNVEV (reference sequence). CDR3 length: 14 residues. V lost 6 bases and J lost 3; bases outside the gene matches: 7. For the CDR3, the DNA is TGTGCCAGCAGAACCCCCGGGACAGACTATGGCTACACCTTC. Residues: CASRTPGTDYGYTF.

The rearrangement links TRBV27 to TRBJ1-2, with 8 nucleotides matching TRBD1. Germline V CDR1 and CDR2: MNHEY, SMNVEV (reference sequence). This CDR3 region has 14 residues. V lost 8 bases to trimming and J lost 8 bases; unmatched junction nucleotides: 13. CDR3: CASAEGQGGSGYTF. CDR3 nucleotides: TGTGCCAGCGCCGAAGGACAGGGAGGGAGCGGCTACACCTTC.

The rearrangement joins TRBV11-3 to TRBJ2-7; 9 nucleotides line up with TRBD1. V lost 4 bases, J lost 2 bases, and 9 bases stayed unmatched. Germline assignment: CDR1 SGHNT and CDR2 YENEEA. The CDR3 has 16 residues. The DNA of the CDR3 is TGTGCCAGCAGCTACCGGACAGGGGTTATTGCCTACGAGCAGTACTTC. This sequence encodes CASSYRTGVIAYEQYF. The full variable domain, with the rest looked up from reference TRBV11-3 and TRBJ2-7, is EAGVVQSPRYKIIEKKQPVAFWCNPISGHNTLYWYLQNLGQGPELLIRYENEEAVDDSQLPKDRFSAERLKGVDSTLKIQPAELGDSAVYLCASSYRTGVIAYEQYFGPGTRLTVT.

This clone showed up just a few times. V and J are TRBV28 and TRBJ2-5; D possibly corresponds to TRBD1 (6 bases). The CDR3 has 13 residues. Germline V gives CDR1 MDHEN, CDR2 SYDVKM. V lost 3 bases and J 4 bases, leaving 9 bases between the germline ends. CDR3 sequence reads: CASSFFRGETQYF. The CDR3 nucleotides are TGTGCCAGCAGTTTTTTCAGGGGAGAGACCCAGTACTTC.

The chain carries TRBV15 and TRBJ1-5; D may be TRBD1 (5 bases). Trimming stripped 6 bases from V and 0 bases from J, with 15 bases between. The CDR3 length is 16 residues. Germline CDR1 LNHNV, CDR2 YYDKDF (reference sequence). The CDR3: CATSTRAGNSNQPQHF. The CDR3 DNA sequence: TGTGCCACCAGTACCCGGGCAGGGAATAGCAATCAGCCCCAGCATTTT.

The chain couples TRBV27 to TRBJ1-5; the D gene is possibly TRBD1 (6 bases). Trimming cost V 3 bases and J 4 bases, with 10 bases left between them. The CDR3 is made up of 14 amino acids. From germline, CDR1 is MNHEY and CDR2 SMNVEV (reference sequence). For the CDR3, the DNA is TGTGCCAGCAGTTTCTCTCAGGGGAATCAGCCCCAGCATTTT. Translated: CASSFSQGNQPQHF.